This T cell receptor (beta chain) was recorded in a study of blood T cell repertoires in COVID-19. Study information: Acute and convalescent COVID-19 specimens originated in the United States, Italy and Spain. T cells, B-cell-depleted T cells, or PBMCs supplied cDNA or gDNA.

Original processing notes: Reference gene primer amplification yielded estimated nucleated cell counts. Some clones are missing from TCRdb's copy, which holds only in-frame ones; the method was immunoSEQ multiplex PCR. V, J and clone size reflect that table, while D and trimming were determined from the DNA. The sample holds approximately 28,000 clones, around 67% seen once. CDR1 is SGHDT and CDR2 is YYEEEE in the germline V gene. The CDR3 consists of 16 residues. V shed 0 bases and J shed 6 bases, with 15 bases lying between them. This clone was picked up a small number of times. Source material: peripheral blood. V gene TRBV5-6 combines with J gene TRBJ1-4; possibly TRBD1 for D (6 bases). The receptor was derived from a man aged 55 to 69 with active or convalescent COVID-19. The CDR3: CASSLVGAGVHEKLFF. The CDR3 DNA is TGTGCCAGCAGCTTGGTGGGGGCAGGGGTTCATGAAAAACTGTTTTTT.